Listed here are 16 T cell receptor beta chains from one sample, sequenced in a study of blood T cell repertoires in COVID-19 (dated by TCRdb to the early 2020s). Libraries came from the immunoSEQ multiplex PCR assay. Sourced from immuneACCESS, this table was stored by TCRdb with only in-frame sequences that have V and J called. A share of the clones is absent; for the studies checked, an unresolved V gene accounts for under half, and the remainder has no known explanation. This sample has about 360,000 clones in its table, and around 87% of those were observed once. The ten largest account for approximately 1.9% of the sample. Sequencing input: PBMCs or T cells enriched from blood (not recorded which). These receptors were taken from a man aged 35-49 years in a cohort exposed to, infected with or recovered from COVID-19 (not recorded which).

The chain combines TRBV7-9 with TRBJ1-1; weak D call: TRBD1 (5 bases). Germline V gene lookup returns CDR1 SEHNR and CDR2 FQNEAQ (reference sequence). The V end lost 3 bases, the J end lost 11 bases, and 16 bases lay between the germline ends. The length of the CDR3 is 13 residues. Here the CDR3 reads CASSFPAGQMAFF. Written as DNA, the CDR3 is TGTGCCAGCAGCTTCCCGGCAGGGCAGATGGCTTTCTTT.

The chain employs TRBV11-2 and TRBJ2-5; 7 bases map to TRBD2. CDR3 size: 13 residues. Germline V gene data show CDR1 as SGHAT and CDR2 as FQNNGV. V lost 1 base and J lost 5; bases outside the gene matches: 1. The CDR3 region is CASSLALAETQYF. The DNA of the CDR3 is TGTGCCAGCAGCTTAGCACTAGCGGAGACCCAGTACTTC. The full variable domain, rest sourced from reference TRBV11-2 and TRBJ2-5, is EAGVAQSPRYKIIEKRQSVAFWCNPISGHATLYWYQQILGQGPKLLIQFQNNGVVDDSQLPKDRFSAERLKGVDSTLKIQPAKLEDSAVYLCASSLALAETQYFGPGTRLLVL.

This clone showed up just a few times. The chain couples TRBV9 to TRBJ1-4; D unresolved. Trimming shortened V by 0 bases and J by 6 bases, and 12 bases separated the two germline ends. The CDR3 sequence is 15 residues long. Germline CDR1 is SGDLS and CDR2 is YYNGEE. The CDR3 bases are TGTGCCAGCAGCGTAGGATTTAGTTTTGATGAAAAACTGTTTTTT. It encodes CASSVGFSFDEKLFF.

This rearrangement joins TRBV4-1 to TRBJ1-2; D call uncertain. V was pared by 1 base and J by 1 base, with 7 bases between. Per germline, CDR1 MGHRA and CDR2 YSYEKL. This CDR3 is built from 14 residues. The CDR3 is CASSQVTNNYGYTF. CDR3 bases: TGCGCCAGCAGCCAAGTGACTAATAACTATGGCTACACCTTC.

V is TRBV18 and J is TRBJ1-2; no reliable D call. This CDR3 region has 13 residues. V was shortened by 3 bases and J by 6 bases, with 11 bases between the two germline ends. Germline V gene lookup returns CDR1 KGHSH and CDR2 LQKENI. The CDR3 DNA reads TGTGCCAGCTCACCGTCGCGGGGAGATGGCTACACCTTC. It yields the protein CASSPSRGDGYTF.

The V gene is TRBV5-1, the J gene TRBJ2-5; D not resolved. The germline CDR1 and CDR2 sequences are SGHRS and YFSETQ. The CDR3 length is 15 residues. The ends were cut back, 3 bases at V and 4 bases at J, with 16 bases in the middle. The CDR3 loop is CASSWVAPLAETQYF. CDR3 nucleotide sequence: TGCGCCAGCAGCTGGGTAGCACCACTTGCAGAGACCCAGTACTTC.

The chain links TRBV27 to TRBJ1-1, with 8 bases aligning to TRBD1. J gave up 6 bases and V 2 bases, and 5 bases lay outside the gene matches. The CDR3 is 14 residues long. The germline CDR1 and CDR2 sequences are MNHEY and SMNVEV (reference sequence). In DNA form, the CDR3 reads TGTGCCAGCAGTTTACAGGGGGCGATCCCTGAAGCTTTCTTT. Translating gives CASSLQGAIPEAFF.

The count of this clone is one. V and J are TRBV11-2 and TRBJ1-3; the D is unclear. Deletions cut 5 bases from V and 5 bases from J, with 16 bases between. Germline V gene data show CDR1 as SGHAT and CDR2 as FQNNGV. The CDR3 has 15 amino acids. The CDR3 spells CASSPGRGPRNTIYF. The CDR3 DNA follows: TGTGCCAGCAGCCCTGGACGAGGGCCTAGAAACACCATATATTTT.

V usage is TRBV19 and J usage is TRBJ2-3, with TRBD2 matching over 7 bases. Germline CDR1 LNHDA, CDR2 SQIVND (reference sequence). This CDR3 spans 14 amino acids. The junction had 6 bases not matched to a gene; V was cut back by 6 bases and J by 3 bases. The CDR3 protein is CASSLGLGTDTQYF. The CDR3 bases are TGTGCCAGTAGCTTAGGACTAGGTACAGATACGCAGTATTTT. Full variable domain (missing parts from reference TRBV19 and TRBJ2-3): DGGITQSPKYLFRKEGQNVTLSCEQNLNHDAMYWYRQDPGQGLRLIYYSQIVNDFQKGDIAEGYSVSREKKESFPLTVTSAQKNPTAFYLCASSLGLGTDTQYFGPGTRLTVL.

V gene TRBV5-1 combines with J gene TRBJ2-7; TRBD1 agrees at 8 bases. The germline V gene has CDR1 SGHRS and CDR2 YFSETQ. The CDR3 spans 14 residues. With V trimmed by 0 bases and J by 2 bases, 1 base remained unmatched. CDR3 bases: TGCGCCAGCAGCTTGGAGACAGGGGCCTACGAGCAGTACTTC. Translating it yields CASSLETGAYEQYF.

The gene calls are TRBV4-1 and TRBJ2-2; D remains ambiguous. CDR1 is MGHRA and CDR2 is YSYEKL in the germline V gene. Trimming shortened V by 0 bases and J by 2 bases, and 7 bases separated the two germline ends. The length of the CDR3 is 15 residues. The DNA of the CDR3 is TGCGCCAGCAGCCAAGAAATATCTAACACCGGGGAGCTGTTTTTT. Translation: CASSQEISNTGELFF.

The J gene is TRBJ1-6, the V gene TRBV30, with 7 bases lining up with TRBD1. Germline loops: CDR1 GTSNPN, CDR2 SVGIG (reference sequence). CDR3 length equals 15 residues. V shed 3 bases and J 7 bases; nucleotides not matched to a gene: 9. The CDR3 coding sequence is TGTGCCTGGAGGGTCAGACAGGGCAAGAATTCACCCCTCCACTTT. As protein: CAWRVRQGKNSPLHF.

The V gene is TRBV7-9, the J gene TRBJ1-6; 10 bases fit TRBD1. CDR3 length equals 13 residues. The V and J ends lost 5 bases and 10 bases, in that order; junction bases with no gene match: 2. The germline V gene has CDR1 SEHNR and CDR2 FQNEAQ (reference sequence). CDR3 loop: CASSGDRGSPLHF. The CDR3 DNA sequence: TGTGCCAGCAGCGGGGACAGGGGATCACCCCTCCACTTT.

This CDR3 reads CASSLSGRGETQYF. In DNA, the CDR3 is TGTGCCAGCAGTTTATCCGGGAGGGGTGAGACCCAGTACTTC. This chain joins TRBV27 and TRBJ2-5; TRBD2 agrees at 8 bases. CDR1 is MNHEY and CDR2 is SMNVEV in the germline V gene (reference sequence). Trimming cost V 0 bases and J 5 bases; bases outside gene matches: 2. This CDR3 has 14 amino acids.

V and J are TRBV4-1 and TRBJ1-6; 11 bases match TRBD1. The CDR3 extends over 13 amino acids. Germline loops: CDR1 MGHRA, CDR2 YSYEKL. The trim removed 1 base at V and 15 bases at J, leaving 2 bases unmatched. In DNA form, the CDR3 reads TGCGCCAGCAGCCAAGGGGGACAGGGGGACCTCCACTTT. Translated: CASSQGGQGDLHF.

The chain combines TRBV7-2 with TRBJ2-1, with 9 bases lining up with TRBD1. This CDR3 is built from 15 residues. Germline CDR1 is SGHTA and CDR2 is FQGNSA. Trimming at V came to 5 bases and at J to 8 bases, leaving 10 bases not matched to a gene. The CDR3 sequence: CASSALQGAIDEQFF. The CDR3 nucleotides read TGTGCCAGCAGCGCCCTACAGGGGGCTATCGATGAGCAGTTCTTC.